Listed here are 12 T cell receptor beta chains from one sample, sequenced in a study of CD8 T cells in Susac syndrome. Random hexamers served to reverse transcribe roughly 0.5 to 1 ug RNA. Each CDR3 protein gets one entry after TCRdb re-called the immunoSEQ multiplex PCR reads with MiXCR. The repertoire holds around 140,000 distinct CDR3 sequences, with roughly 95% as singletons. The material sequenced was CD4+ T cells from PBMCs. These TCRs come from a human donor with multiple sclerosis.

The chain joins TRBV3-1 to TRBJ2-2; 8 bases fit TRBD2. The J segment lost 6 bases and the V segment lost 3 bases, leaving 6 bases of the junction unmatched. The CDR3 runs to 15 residues. Germline CDR1 and CDR2: LGHDT and YNNKEL (reference sequence). The CDR3 loop is CASSQPGLVSGELFF. CDR3 coding DNA: TGTGCCAGCAGCCAGCCGGGACTAGTTTCCGGGGAGCTGTTTTTT. Looking up the rest from reference TRBV3-1 and TRBJ2-2 gives the full variable domain: DTAVSQTPKYLVTQMGNDKSIKCEQNLGHDTMYWYKQDSKKFLKIMFSYNNKELIINETVPNRFSPKSPDKAHLNLHINSLELGDSAVYFCASSQPGLVSGELFFGEGSRLTVL.

The chain joins TRBV9 to TRBJ2-3; D might be TRBD2 (6 bases). The CDR3 totals 14 residues. Trimming removed 0 bases from V and 2 bases from J, with 7 bases in between. Germline V gene data show CDR1 as SGDLS and CDR2 as YYNGEE. CDR3 amino acids: CASSVAGVTDTQYF. Here the CDR3 DNA reads TGTGCCAGCAGCGTAGCGGGAGTCACAGATACGCAGTATTTT. The variable domain in full, completed from reference TRBV9 and TRBJ2-3, reads DSGVTQTPKHLITATGQRVTLRCSPRSGDLSVYWYQQSLDQGLQFLIQYYNGEERAKGNILERFSAQQFPDLHSELNLSSLELGDSALYFCASSVAGVTDTQYFGPGTRLTVL.

The gene calls are TRBV2 and TRBJ2-1; D not certain. Germline lookup yields CDR1 SNHLY and CDR2 FYNNEI. V shed 5 bases and J shed 0 bases, with 8 bases lying between them. This CDR3 is built from 14 residues. The CDR3 reads CASSRRTSYNEQFF. The CDR3 DNA is TGTGCCAGCAGTAGGCGGACCTCCTACAATGAGCAGTTCTTC.

The rearrangement uses TRBV4-2 and TRBJ2-1; 8 bases are a match to TRBD2. V dropped 1 base and J dropped 3; count of bases not matched to a gene: 8. Germline CDR1 LGHNA, CDR2 YNFKEQ. The CDR3 has 17 residues. The CDR3 DNA follows: TGTGCCAGCAGCCAAGTTGGGGCGGGAGGATTCTACAATGAGCAGTTCTTC. Translating gives CASSQVGAGGFYNEQFF.

In DNA form, the CDR3 reads TGTGCCAGCGGCCCAATTGGCAATGAGCAGTTCTTC. This sequence encodes CASGPIGNEQFF. The chain carries TRBV28 and TRBJ2-1, with D hard to call. CDR1 and CDR2 from the germline V gene are MDHEN and SYDVKM. V lost 8 bases, J lost 6 bases, and 11 bases lay in between. There are 12 residues in the CDR3. Filled out from reference TRBV28 and TRBJ2-1, the complete variable domain reads DVKVTQSSRYLVKRTGEKVFLECVQDMDHENMFWYRQDPGLGLRLIYFSYDVKMKEKGDIPEGYSVSREKKERFSLILESASTNQTSMYLCASGPIGNEQFFGPGTRLTVL.

V and J are TRBV12-3 or TRBV12-4 and TRBJ2-3; 7 positions agree with TRBD2. Trimming at V came to 8 bases and at J to 2 bases, leaving 4 bases not matched to a gene. This CDR3 region has 13 residues. CDR3 DNA: TGTGCCAGCCCCAGCGGGAACACAGATACGCAGTATTTT. This encodes CASPSGNTDTQYF.

This sequence joins TRBV25-1 and TRBJ2-1, with unresolved D. The V gene lost 2 bases and the J gene lost 2 bases, with 7 bases spanning the gap. This CDR3 spans 14 amino acids. From germline, CDR1 is MGHDK and CDR2 SYGVNS. The CDR3 coding sequence is TGTGCCAGCAGTGAAGCCACACCCTACAATGAGCAGTTCTTC. Protein: CASSEATPYNEQFF.

The chain links TRBV5-4 to TRBJ2-7, with D possibly matching TRBD2 (6 bases). Germline values: CDR1 SGHNT, CDR2 YYREEE (reference sequence). The CDR3 consists of 13 residues. V lost 2 bases and J 4 bases, leaving 10 bases between the germline ends. This chain's CDR3 is CASSFLGGYEQYF. The CDR3 DNA reads TGTGCCAGCAGCTTCCTCGGGGGATACGAGCAGTACTTC.

The gene calls are TRBV5-1 and TRBJ2-1, with TRBD2 matching over 15 bases. J gave up 7 bases and V 4 bases, and 6 bases lay outside the gene matches. Germline V gives CDR1 SGHRS, CDR2 YFSETQ. This CDR3 comprises 16 residues. This CDR3 is CASSEQGTSGRNEQFF. In DNA form, the CDR3 reads TGCGCCAGCAGCGAACAAGGGACTAGCGGGAGGAATGAGCAGTTCTTC.

The chain employs TRBV3-1 and TRBJ2-5; 8 positions match TRBD2. The CDR3 extends over 16 amino acids. Germline V gives CDR1 LGHDT, CDR2 YNNKEL (reference sequence). The trim removed 1 base at V and 4 bases at J, leaving 8 bases unmatched. CDR3 sequence reads: CASSQGNAGGRETQYF. CDR3 DNA: TGTGCCAGCAGCCAAGGAAACGCGGGGGGAAGAGAGACCCAGTACTTC.

The CDR3: CASFRRLNTEAFF. CDR3 nucleotide sequence: TGTGCCAGCTTTCGTCGATTGAACACTGAAGCTTTCTTT. J is TRBJ1-1 and V is TRBV27; D ambiguous. Germline loops: CDR1 MNHEY, CDR2 SMNVEV (reference sequence). V lost 8 bases, J lost 0 bases, and 10 bases lay in between. The CDR3 loop spans 13 amino acids.

V gene TRBV3-1 combines with J gene TRBJ2-7, with unresolved D. This CDR3 has 13 residues. The germline V gene has CDR1 LGHDT and CDR2 YNNKEL (reference sequence). V lost 8 bases, J lost 2 bases, and 13 bases lay in between. The DNA for the CDR3 is TGTGCCAGCTCCACCCTTCCAACCTACGAGCAGTACTTC. Amino acid sequence: CASSTLPTYEQYF.